This T cell receptor beta chain is from a study of T cells in Graves' hyperthyroidism and ophthalmopathy (dated by TCRdb to between 2018 and 2021). In the study overall: Peripheral blood was sampled at the time of initial diagnosis, prior to any treatment. TCR V-J signatures able to tell the groups apart were searched for in a discovery cohort of some 100 patients, of whom roughly 42 had Graves' ophthalmopathy and around 58 had stable Graves' hyperthyroidism. An independent validation cohort of fewer than 20 hyperthyroidism patients and 17 patients who later progressed to ophthalmopathy tested prospective prediction of ophthalmopathy. The roughly 100 discovery patients were randomly divided into training and test sets at a 7:3 ratio. The study also compared thyroid tissue and blood T-cell repertoires from roughly six Graves' hyperthyroidism patients. After blood sampling, hyperthyroidism patients were treated with methimazole at a starting dose of 30 mg daily, and ophthalmopathy patients were treated with high-dose intravenous methylprednisolone. According to the paper, TCR Vbeta CDR3 sequencing was carried out on some 130 peripheral blood samples, which came from 40 to 45 ophthalmopathy, approximately 78 hyperthyroidism and approximately 17 progressor patients. The paper as a whole reports these results and caveats: In validation, the model predicted progression to ophthalmopathy with around 71% sensitivity and around 72% specificity, a median of about 6 months before onset. Sample size was not statistically predetermined, and blinding of investigators to group allocation was not performed. Blood samples also contained most of the expanded thyroid clonotypes (frequency above 0.001), which suggests that blood repertoires may reflect thyroid immune responses. A model built on a 13 V-J signature distinguished ophthalmopathy from stable hyperthyroidism, reaching roughly 88% sensitivity and under 84% specificity in cross-validation and 80%/75% in testing.

V loses 7 bases of germline sequence and J loses 9 bases, and the interval between the two ends is 16 bases. The CDR3 holds 13 amino acids from the cysteine to the phenylalanine. Of the read, only the CDR3 DNA is kept; its 39 bases are in frame from base 1. Sequences SNHLY (CDR1) and FYNNEI (CDR2) are obtained from the germline V gene. This clonotype has at least ten counts. Its antigen is still unknown. No base-level quality is on record; no much larger clone is a single base apart. The hyperthyroidism patients were between 18 and 65 years old and newly diagnosed, with a disease duration of less than 2 months. Any patient with an uncontrolled infection, another autoimmune disease, pregnancy or lactation was excluded. Diagnoses were based on clinical symptoms, serum thyroxine and TRAb, thyroid ultrasound and orbital computed tomography. For progressor patients, blood was drawn at the first diagnosis of hyperthyroidism, before any ophthalmopathy symptoms had appeared. Ficoll-Paque density gradient centrifugation was used to isolate PBMCs from approximately 10 ml of fresh peripheral blood. Progressor patients were first diagnosed with Graves' hyperthyroidism and then developed ophthalmopathy during follow-up. Total RNA was extracted with Trizol reagent, and quality was checked on an Agilent 2100 Bioanalyzer.

The TCR beta CDR3 regions were amplified from RNA transcripts. The TCR CDR3 was subjected to a first round of RT-PCR using the HTBI primer set and the Qiagen OneStep RT-PCR kit. A second multiplex PCR round built the libraries, followed by size selection and purification. The libraries were sequenced on an Illumina HiSeq2000 using paired-end 100 bp reads. Per the authors' processing: SOAPnuke was used to process the raw data, with reads discarded if the reads contained adapters or uncalled bases, had a mean Phred below 15, or lacked an exact constant-primer or identifier match. High-quality paired reads were merged using COPE v1.2.5, and each unique nucleotide sequence was defined as a clonotype. MiTCR v1.1 was used to align clonotypes to the IMGT TRBV, TRBD and TRBJ reference segments. Only V-J combinations with frequency above 0.0001, covering about 99% of repertoires, were analysed. A TCS score was defined as the ratio between F50 (clonal expansion) and ExV (chaos), using BLOSUM62-based TCRdist between CDR3 peptides within each V-J. Welch's t-statistics and random forest reduced some 510 V-J features to under 15, which were used in a naive Bayes classifier (R e1071). TCRdb trimmed the raw reads at Q25, called clones with MiXCR and kept productive beta chains. CDR3 protein duplicates are merged, each entry listing the most common genes and DNA. The authors' filters were not applied to this entry. The sample records under 40,000 distinct CDR3 sequences, around half of which are singletons. Approximately 6.2% of the sample is taken by the ten largest.

This receptor chain uses TRBV2 and TRBJ1-5; a confident D gene designation cannot be given. This TCR was recovered from a woman between 45 and 60 years old with Graves' hyperthyroidism that later progressed to Graves' ophthalmopathy. The sample comprised blood. The nucleotides are TGTGCCAGCAAAAGAGGCTTTTCATGGCCCCAGCATTTT. Its coded protein is CASKRGFSWPQHF.